This TCR beta chain was recorded in a study of blood T cell repertoires in COVID-19 (dated by TCRdb to about 2020). Context from the whole study: Collaborator samples came from the United States, Italy and Spain and covered acute and convalescent phases of COVID-19. The repertoires were released in a freely available public database meant as a resource for research on the immune response to SARS-CoV-2. Samples came from the ongoing ImmuneRACE study (first 160 participants) plus 1,254 subjects from 6 global collaborators. Deeply sampled blood TCRbeta repertoires from subjects exposed to, actively infected with, or recovered from COVID-19 were included in the dataset. Where available, HLA class I and class II types were obtained from metadata supplied by the sample provider rather than from assay-based typing. The sample metadata nearly always contained a de-identified subject ID, COVID-19 status, age in years and sex. The material from the prospective study consisted of cDNA or gDNA derived from T cells, B-cell-depleted T cells, or PBMCs. What the work shows at the level of the full study, not this receptor alone: How much clinical and demographic metadata was included differed by source and by participant, and the metadata was provided uncurated.

Note on this clone: The clone's antigen remains unknown. Per-base quality was not reported, and no clone a single base away is much larger than it.

TCRbeta CDR3 regions were amplified from genomic DNA by means of the immunoSEQ Assay, a bias-controlled multiplex PCR. In the original analysis: Within the assay, amplification of reference gene primers was used to estimate how many nucleated cells each sample contained. To quantify the absolute abundance of each unique TCRbeta CDR3 rearrangement, sequence reads were collapsed and filtered. For each sample, productive Simpson clonality was calculated as the square root of Simpson's diversity index over productive rearrangements. Held by TCRdb, this immuneACCESS table contains in-frame sequences only and omits some clones. Under half of the omission traces to an unresolved V gene where checked; the cause of the rest is unknown. V and J calls and clone size come straight from that table; D and trimming were deduced from the DNA. This sample is represented by over 70,000 clones; about 89% of them were singletons. Together, the top ten hold more than 0.85% of the sample.

The germline V gene encodes CDR1 MDHEN and CDR2 SYDVKM. Ends trimmed: V by 1 base, J by 4 bases; bases unmatched to a gene: 8. The CDR3 has 17 amino acids, counting the end cysteine and phenylalanine. Only CDR3 DNA is held: 51 bases, read in frame from base 1. The collaborating institutions used their own protocols to collect whole blood in K2EDTA tubes. For TCRbeta analysis, collaborators shipped samples in one of three forms: frozen whole blood, isolated PBMCs, or DNA extracted from either of those sample types. The chain links TRBV28 with TRBJ2-5, with 11 junctional bases fitting TRBD1. The sequenced material came from peripheral blood. The source is a human donor in a cohort sampled during active COVID-19. The sequence in DNA is TGTGCCAGCAGTTTATCCTCGGGGACAGGGGGTCGAGAGACCCAGTACTTC. This sequence encodes CASSLSSGTGGRETQYF.